This entry lists 18 T cell receptor beta chains sequenced from one sample in a study of blood T cell repertoires in COVID-19. Libraries were prepared by immunoSEQ multiplex PCR; TCRdb keeps only in-frame clonotypes and omits some of them. The table has roughly 190,000 clones, roughly 80% seen once. Sequenced sample: peripheral blood. The origin of the receptors is a woman aged 40 to 50 with acute or convalescent COVID-19.

This chain joins TRBV4-1 and TRBJ1-5; D is uncertain. The V and J ends lost 1 base and 9 bases respectively, with 13 bases between them. The CDR3 is made up of 14 amino acids. The germline V gene encodes CDR1 MGHRA and CDR2 YSYEKL. CDR3 nucleotide sequence: TGCGCCAGCAGCCAAGGGGGAGCGTGGTGGCCCCAGCATTTT. Translated, it gives CASSQGGAWWPQHF.

This clone was recorded a few times. The rearrangement uses TRBV3-1 (or the pseudogene TRBV3-2) and TRBJ1-6; maybe TRBD1 (6 bases). Deletions cut 4 bases from V and 6 bases from J, with 10 bases between. This CDR3 is built from 14 residues. Germline CDR1 and CDR2: LGHDT and YNNKEL (reference sequence). The CDR3 DNA reads as TGTGCCAGCAGCCCAGACAGGCGTAATTCACCCCTCCACTTT. This encodes CASSPDRRNSPLHF.

The chain is built from TRBV27 and TRBJ2-7, with TRBD2 identical over 8 bases. Germline CDR1 is MNHEY and CDR2 is SMNVEV (reference sequence). CDR3 size: 15 residues. The trim removed 4 bases at V and 2 bases at J, leaving 7 bases unmatched. CDR3 sequence: CASSYKRELTYEQYF. The CDR3 DNA follows: TGTGCCAGCAGTTACAAGCGGGAGCTAACCTACGAGCAGTACTTC.

The chain's CDR3 is CASTGEYRDNYGYTF. For the CDR3, the DNA is TGTGCCAGCACCGGAGAATACAGGGACAACTATGGCTACACCTTC. The rearrangement links TRBV28 to TRBJ1-2; D perhaps matches TRBD1 (6 bases). Trimming took 7 bases from V and 2 from J, leaving 17 bases between them. Germline lookup yields CDR1 MDHEN and CDR2 SYDVKM. The CDR3 is 15 amino acids.

This rearrangement joins TRBV6-4 to TRBJ2-5, with D uncertain. The CDR3 sequence is 12 residues long. Germline CDR1 and CDR2: MRHNA and SNTAGT. Trimming stripped 5 bases from V and 4 bases from J, with 8 bases between. Here the CDR3 reads CASSCRRETQYF. The CDR3, as DNA: TGTGCCAGCAGTTGCCGGAGAGAGACCCAGTACTTC.

The J gene is TRBJ1-1, the V gene TRBV4-1; 7 nucleotides agree with TRBD1. CDR1 and CDR2 from the germline V gene are MGHRA and YSYEKL. This CDR3 is built from 18 residues. The junction had 15 bases not matched to a gene; V was cut back by 3 bases and J by 2 bases. The DNA for the CDR3 is TGCGCCAGCAGCCACCATCCTTGGGGACAGCGAGGTAACACTGAAGCTTTCTTT. It encodes CASSHHPWGQRGNTEAFF.

The CDR3 DNA sequence: TGTGCCAGCTCTTTACAGGGGGGTCCGAACACTGAAGCTTTCTTT. Its translation is CASSLQGGPNTEAFF. The V gene is TRBV18, the J gene TRBJ1-1; 8 bases fit TRBD1. The CDR3 is 15 residues long. Germline trimming cut 6 bases from V and 1 base from J; bases unmatched to any gene: 7. Germline lookup yields CDR1 KGHSH and CDR2 LQKENI.

The chain joins TRBV5-1 to TRBJ2-2, with D maybe TRBD1 (5 bases). V shed 0 bases and J shed 0 bases, with 9 bases lying between them. CDR3 length: 16 amino acids. CDR1 and CDR2 (germline): SGHRS, YFSETQ. CDR3 protein: CASSLGGGANTGELFF. CDR3 nucleotide sequence: TGCGCCAGCAGCTTGGGGGGCGGCGCGAACACCGGGGAGCTGTTTTTT. Using reference TRBV5-1 and TRBJ2-2 for the parts outside the CDR3, the full variable domain is KAGVTQTPRYLIKTRGQQVTLSCSPISGHRSVSWYQQTPGQGLQFLFEYFSETQRNKGNFPGRFSGRQFSNSRSEMNVSTLELGDSALYLCASSLGGGANTGELFFGEGSRLTVL.

The rearrangement joins TRBV11-3 to TRBJ2-2; 8 positions agree with TRBD2. V was clipped by 5 bases and J by 0 bases; unmatched bases: 17. This CDR3 is built from 20 residues. CDR1 is SGHNT, CDR2 YENEEA, per germline. Written as DNA, the CDR3 is TGTGCCAGCAGCCCCGGGGCCGGGACTAGGTTCTTAGCGAACACCGGGGAGCTGTTTTTT. Residues: CASSPGAGTRFLANTGELFF.

The rearrangement joins TRBV6-5 to TRBJ1-5; 7 nucleotides line up with TRBD1. V shed 6 bases, J shed 5 bases, and the junction held 10 bases outside the gene matches. The CDR3 length is 15 residues. Germline lookup yields CDR1 MNHEY and CDR2 SVGAGI. The CDR3 DNA reads as TGTGCCAGCAGCGCTGGACAGGTGGATGATCAGCCCCAGCATTTT. This gives the protein CASSAGQVDDQPQHF.

The gene calls are TRBV7-2 and TRBJ2-5; possible D gene TRBD2, 6 bases. Germline CDR1 is SGHTA and CDR2 is FQGNSA. The CDR3 contains 17 residues. The germline V and J ends were trimmed by 5 bases and 9 bases, with 28 bases remaining between them. CDR3 nucleotide sequence: TGTGCCAGCAGCCCCATAGGGAGAGCGGGCGGACTAAAGGCCCAGTACTTC. Its translation: CASSPIGRAGGLKAQYF.

The gene calls are TRBV5-6 and TRBJ1-1; D unresolved. The CDR3 has 14 residues. CDR1 is SGHDT, CDR2 YYEEEE, per germline. V was cut by 0 bases and J by 1 base, with 7 bases left in between. CDR3 sequence: CASSLDRRNTEAFF. The CDR3 DNA is TGTGCCAGCAGCTTGGATCGGAGGAACACTGAAGCTTTCTTT.

The rearrangement uses TRBV5-6 and TRBJ2-6; TRBD2 might be the D (5 bases). Looked up from germline, CDR1 is SGHDT and CDR2 is YYEEEE. The germline V and J ends were trimmed by 5 bases and 1 base, with 7 bases remaining between them. The CDR3 runs to 14 residues. The CDR3 region is CASRGASGANVLTF. As DNA, the CDR3 is TGTGCCAGCAGGGGAGCATCTGGGGCCAACGTCCTGACTTTC.

The CDR3 loop is CASRHGTALYEQYF. Here the CDR3 DNA reads TGTGCCAGCAGGCATGGGACAGCCCTATACGAGCAGTACTTC. The genes are TRBV6-6 and TRBJ2-7; 7 nucleotides line up with TRBD1. V dropped 6 bases and J dropped 4; count of bases not matched to a gene: 9. The V gene's germline CDR1 is MNHNY and CDR2 SVGAGI (reference sequence). This CDR3 has 14 amino acids.

The chain is built from TRBV6-1 and TRBJ1-3, with D unclear. Trimming removed 4 bases from V and 0 bases from J, with 13 bases in between. The length of the CDR3 is 16 residues. Germline CDR1 is MNHNS and CDR2 is SASEGT. The CDR3 reads CASSAGSTYSGNTIYF. CDR3 DNA: TGTGCCAGCAGTGCCGGGTCCACTTACTCTGGAAACACCATATATTTT.

This sequence joins TRBV28 and TRBJ2-4; TRBD1 matches 7 bases. CDR1 is MDHEN, CDR2 SYDVKM, per germline. J gave up 4 bases and V 6 bases, and 9 bases lay outside the gene matches. The CDR3 runs to 15 residues. DNA of the CDR3: TGTGCCAGCAGCCCTGCCGGACAGGCAAAAAACATTCAGTACTTC. This codes for CASSPAGQAKNIQYF.

This clone was seen a few times. The CDR3 sequence is CASSLFGTGGPFGYTF. In DNA, the CDR3 is TGTGCCAGCAGTTTATTTGGGACAGGGGGACCGTTTGGCTACACCTTC. The chain combines TRBV27 with TRBJ1-2; 11 bases agree with TRBD1. The germline V gene encodes CDR1 MNHEY and CDR2 SMNVEV (reference sequence). Trimming at V came to 1 base and at J to 7 bases, leaving 8 bases not matched to a gene. This CDR3 is 16 amino acids long.

This chain joins TRBV6-2 or TRBV6-3 and TRBJ2-1; D call uncertain. CDR1 MNHEY and CDR2 SVGEGT come from the germline V gene. The CDR3 loop spans 11 amino acids. With 5 bases removed from V and 10 bases from J, the gap between germline ends came to 9 bases. The CDR3 spells CASSHHIEQFF. The DNA for the CDR3 is TGTGCCAGCAGTCACCACATCGAGCAGTTCTTC.